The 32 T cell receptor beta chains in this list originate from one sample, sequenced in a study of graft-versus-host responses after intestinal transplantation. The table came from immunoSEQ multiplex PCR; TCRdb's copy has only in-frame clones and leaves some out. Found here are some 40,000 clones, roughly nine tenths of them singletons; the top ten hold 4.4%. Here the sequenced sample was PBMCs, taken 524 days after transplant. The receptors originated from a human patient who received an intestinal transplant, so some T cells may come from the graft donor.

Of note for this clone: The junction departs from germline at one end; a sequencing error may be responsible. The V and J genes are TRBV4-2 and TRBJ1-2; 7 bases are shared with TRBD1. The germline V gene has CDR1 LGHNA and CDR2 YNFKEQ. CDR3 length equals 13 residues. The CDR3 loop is CASSQDEGQILAF. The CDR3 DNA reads TGTGCCAGCAGCCAAGACGAGGGACAGATACTTGCCTTC.

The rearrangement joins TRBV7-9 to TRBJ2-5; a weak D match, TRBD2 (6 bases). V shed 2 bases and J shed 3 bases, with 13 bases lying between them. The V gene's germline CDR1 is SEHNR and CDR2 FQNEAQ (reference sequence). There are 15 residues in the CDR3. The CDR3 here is CASSLLGGDKETQYF. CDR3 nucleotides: TGTGCCAGCAGCTTATTGGGGGGAGATAAAGAGACCCAGTACTTC.

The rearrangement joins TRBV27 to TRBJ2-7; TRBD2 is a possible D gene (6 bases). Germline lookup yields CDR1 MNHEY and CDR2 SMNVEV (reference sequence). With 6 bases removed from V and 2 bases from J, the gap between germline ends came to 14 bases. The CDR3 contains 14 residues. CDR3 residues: CASRGPGLAYEQYF. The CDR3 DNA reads TGTGCCAGCAGAGGACCGGGACTTGCCTACGAGCAGTACTTC.

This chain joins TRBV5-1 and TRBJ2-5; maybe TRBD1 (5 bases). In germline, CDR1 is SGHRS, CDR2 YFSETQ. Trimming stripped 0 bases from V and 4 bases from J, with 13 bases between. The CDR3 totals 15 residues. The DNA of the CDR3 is TGCGCCAGCAGCTTGGCCCCAGGGATGGCAGAGACCCAGTACTTC. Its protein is CASSLAPGMAETQYF. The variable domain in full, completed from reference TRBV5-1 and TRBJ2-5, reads KAGVTQTPRYLIKTRGQQVTLSCSPISGHRSVSWYQQTPGQGLQFLFEYFSETQRNKGNFPGRFSGRQFSNSRSEMNVSTLELGDSALYLCASSLAPGMAETQYFGPGTRLLVL.

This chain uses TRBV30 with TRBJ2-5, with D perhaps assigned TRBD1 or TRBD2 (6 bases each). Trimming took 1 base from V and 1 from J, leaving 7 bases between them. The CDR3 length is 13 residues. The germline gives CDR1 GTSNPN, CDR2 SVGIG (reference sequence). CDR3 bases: TGTGCCTGGAGTGGGGGGGCCCAAGAGACCCAGTACTTC. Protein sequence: CAWSGGAQETQYF.

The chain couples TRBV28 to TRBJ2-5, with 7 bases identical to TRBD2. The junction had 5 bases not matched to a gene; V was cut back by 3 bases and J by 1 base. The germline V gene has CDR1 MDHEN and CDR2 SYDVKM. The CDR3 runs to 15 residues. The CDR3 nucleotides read TGTGCCAGCAGTTTGATCGCTAGCGGCCAAGAGACCCAGTACTTC. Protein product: CASSLIASGQETQYF.

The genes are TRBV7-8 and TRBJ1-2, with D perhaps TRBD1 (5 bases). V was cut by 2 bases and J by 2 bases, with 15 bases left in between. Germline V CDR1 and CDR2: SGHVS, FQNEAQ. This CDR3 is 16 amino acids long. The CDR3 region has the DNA TGTGCCAGCAGCTTACTGGCCGGGGGGTCCAACTATGGCTACACCTTC. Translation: CASSLLAGGSNYGYTF.

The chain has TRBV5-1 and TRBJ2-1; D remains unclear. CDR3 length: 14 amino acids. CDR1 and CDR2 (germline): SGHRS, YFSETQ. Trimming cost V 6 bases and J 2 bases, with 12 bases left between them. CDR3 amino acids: CASTSIGPYNEQFF. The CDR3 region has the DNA TGCGCCAGCACCTCAATAGGACCCTACAATGAGCAGTTCTTC.

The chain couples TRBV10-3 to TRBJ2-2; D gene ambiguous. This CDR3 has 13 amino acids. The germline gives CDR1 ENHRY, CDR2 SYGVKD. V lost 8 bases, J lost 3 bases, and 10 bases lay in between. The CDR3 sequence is CAIPSAYTGELFF. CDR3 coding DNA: TGTGCCATCCCGTCCGCTTACACCGGGGAGCTGTTTTTT.

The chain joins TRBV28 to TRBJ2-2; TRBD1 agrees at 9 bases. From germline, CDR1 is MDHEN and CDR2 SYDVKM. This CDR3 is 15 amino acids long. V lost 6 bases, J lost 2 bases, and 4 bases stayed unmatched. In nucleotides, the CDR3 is TGTGCCAGCAGCCCGGGACAGGGCAACACCGGGGAGCTGTTTTTT. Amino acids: CASSPGQGNTGELFF.

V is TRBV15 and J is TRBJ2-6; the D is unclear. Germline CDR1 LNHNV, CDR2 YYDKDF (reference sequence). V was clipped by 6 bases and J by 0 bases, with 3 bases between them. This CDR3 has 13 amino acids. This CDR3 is CATRSSGANVLTF. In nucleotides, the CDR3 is TGTGCCACCAGAAGCTCTGGGGCCAACGTCCTGACTTTC.

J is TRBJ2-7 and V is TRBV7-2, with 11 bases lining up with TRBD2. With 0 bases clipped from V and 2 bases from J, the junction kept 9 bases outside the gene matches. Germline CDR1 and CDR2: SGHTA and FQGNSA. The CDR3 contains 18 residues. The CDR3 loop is CASSLASLSGLAAYEQYF. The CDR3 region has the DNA TGTGCCAGCAGCTTAGCTAGTTTGTCGGGACTAGCGGCCTACGAGCAGTACTTC.

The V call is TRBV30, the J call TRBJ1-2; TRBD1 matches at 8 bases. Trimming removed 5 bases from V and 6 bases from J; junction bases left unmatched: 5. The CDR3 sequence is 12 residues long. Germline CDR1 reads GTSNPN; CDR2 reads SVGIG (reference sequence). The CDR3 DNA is TGTGCCTGGTACACAGGGGGAGATGGCTACACCTTC. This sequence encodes CAWYTGGDGYTF.

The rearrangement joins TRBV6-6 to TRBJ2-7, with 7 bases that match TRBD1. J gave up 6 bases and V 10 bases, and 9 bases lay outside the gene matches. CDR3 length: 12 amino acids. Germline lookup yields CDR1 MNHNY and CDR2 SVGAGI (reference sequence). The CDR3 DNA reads TGTGCCACCGGGGTAGGGACAGCCGAGCAGTACTTC. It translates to CATGVGTAEQYF.

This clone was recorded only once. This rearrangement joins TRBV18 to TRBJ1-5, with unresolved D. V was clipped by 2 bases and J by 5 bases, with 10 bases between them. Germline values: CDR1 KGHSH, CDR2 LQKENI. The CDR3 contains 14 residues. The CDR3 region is CASSPGGRDQPQHF. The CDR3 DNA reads TGTGCCAGCTCACCAGGAGGGCGAGATCAGCCCCAGCATTTT.

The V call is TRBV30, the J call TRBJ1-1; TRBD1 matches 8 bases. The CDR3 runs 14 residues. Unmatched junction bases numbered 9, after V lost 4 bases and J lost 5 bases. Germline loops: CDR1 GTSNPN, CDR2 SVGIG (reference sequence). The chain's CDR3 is CAWKGRQGRTEAFF. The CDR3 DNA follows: TGTGCCTGGAAAGGGAGACAGGGGCGGACTGAAGCTTTCTTT.

CDR3 bases: TGTGCCAGCAGCCCCGGAGGGGTGAGAGCTTTCTTT. It is translated as CASSPGGVRAFF. The chain recombines TRBV7-3 with TRBJ1-1; TRBD1 is a possible D gene (5 bases). The CDR3 has 12 residues. V was trimmed by 5 bases and J by 10 bases, leaving 14 bases between them. Germline assignment: CDR1 SGHTA and CDR2 FQGTGA.

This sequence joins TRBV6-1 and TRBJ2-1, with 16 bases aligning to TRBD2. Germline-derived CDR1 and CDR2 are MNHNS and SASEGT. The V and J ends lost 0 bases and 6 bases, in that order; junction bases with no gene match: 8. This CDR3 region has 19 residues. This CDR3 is CASSEALRGLAGGGNEQFF. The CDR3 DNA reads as TGTGCCAGCAGTGAAGCCTTAAGGGGACTAGCGGGAGGGGGCAATGAGCAGTTCTTC.

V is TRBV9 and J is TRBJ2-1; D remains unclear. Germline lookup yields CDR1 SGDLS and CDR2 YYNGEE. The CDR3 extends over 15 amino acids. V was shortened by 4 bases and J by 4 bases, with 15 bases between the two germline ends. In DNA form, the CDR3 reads TGTGCCAGCAGCCCCCGGACCGATATATACAATGAGCAGTTCTTC. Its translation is CASSPRTDIYNEQFF. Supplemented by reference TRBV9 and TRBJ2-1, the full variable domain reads DSGVTQTPKHLITATGQRVTLRCSPRSGDLSVYWYQQSLDQGLQFLIQYYNGEERAKGNILERFSAQQFPDLHSELNLSSLELGDSALYFCASSPRTDIYNEQFFGPGTRLTVL.

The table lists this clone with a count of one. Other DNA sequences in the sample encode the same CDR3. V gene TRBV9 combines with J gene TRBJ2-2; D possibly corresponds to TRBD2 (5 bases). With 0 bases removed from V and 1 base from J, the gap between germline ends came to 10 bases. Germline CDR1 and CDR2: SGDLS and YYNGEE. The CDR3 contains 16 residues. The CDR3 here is CASSVGTSGNTGELFF. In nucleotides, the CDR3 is TGTGCCAGCAGCGTAGGAACTAGTGGGAACACCGGGGAGCTGTTTTTT.

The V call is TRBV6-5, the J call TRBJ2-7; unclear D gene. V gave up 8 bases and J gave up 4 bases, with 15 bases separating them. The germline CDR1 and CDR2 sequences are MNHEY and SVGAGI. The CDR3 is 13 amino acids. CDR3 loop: CASEAPGLYEQYF. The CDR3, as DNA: TGTGCCAGCGAAGCGCCGGGCCTTTACGAGCAGTACTTC.

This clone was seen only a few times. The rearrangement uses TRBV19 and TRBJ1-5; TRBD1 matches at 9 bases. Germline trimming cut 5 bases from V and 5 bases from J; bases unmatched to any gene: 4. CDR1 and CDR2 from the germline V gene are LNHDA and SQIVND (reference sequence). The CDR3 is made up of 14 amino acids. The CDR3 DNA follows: TGTGCCAGTAGTTCAGGGACAGGGCATCAGCCCCAGCATTTT. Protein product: CASSSGTGHQPQHF.

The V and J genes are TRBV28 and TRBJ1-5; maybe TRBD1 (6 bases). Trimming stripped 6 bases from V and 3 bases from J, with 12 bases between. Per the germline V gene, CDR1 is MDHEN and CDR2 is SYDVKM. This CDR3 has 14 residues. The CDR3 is CASRSGQSNQPQHF. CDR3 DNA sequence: TGTGCCAGCAGATCCGGACAGTCCAATCAGCCCCAGCATTTT.

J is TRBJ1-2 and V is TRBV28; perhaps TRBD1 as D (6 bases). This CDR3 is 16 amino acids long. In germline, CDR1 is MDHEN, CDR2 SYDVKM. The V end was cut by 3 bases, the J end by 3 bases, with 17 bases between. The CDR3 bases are TGTGCCAGCAGTTTTATTGGTTTGACAGGTGACTATGGCTACACCTTC. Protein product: CASSFIGLTGDYGYTF.

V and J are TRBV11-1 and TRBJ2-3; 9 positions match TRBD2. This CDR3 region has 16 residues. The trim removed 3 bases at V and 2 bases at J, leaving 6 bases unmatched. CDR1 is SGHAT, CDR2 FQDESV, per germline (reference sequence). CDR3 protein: CASSLGTSGSTDTQYF. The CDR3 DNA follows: TGTGCCAGCAGCTTGGGTACTAGCGGGTCCACAGATACGCAGTATTTT.

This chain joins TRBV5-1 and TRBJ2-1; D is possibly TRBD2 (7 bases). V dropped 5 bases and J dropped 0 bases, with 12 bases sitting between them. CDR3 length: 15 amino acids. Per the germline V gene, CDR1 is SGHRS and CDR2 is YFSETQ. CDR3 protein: CASRGGASSYNEQFF. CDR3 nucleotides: TGCGCCAGCAGAGGGGGGGCGAGCTCCTACAATGAGCAGTTCTTC.

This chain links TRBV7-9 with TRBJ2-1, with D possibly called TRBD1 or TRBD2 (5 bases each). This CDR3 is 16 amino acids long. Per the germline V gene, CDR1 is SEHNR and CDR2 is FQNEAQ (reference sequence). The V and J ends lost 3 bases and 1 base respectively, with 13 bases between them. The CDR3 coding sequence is TGTGCCAGCAGCTTCGGGACGGTCCTATCCTACAATGAGCAGTTCTTC. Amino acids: CASSFGTVLSYNEQFF.

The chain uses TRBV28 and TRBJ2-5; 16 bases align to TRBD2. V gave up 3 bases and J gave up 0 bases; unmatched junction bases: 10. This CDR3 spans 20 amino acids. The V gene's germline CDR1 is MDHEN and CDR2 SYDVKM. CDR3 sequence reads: CASSFLPGLAGGPDQETQYF. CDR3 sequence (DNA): TGTGCCAGCAGTTTTTTGCCGGGACTAGCGGGAGGGCCGGACCAAGAGACCCAGTACTTC.

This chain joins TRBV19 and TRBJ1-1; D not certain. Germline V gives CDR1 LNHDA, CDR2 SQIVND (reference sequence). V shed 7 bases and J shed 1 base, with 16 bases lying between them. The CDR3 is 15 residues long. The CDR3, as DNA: TGTGCCAGTACCCTGGGTCCACATCGGAACACTGAAGCTTTCTTT. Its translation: CASTLGPHRNTEAFF.

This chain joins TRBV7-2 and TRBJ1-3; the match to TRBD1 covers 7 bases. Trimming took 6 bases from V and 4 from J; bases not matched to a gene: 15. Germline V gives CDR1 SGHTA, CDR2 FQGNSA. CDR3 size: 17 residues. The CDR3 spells CASRTPKSTGKGNTIYF. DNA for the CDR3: TGTGCCAGCAGAACTCCAAAGTCGACAGGGAAAGGAAACACCATATATTTT.

This CDR3 reads CASSLAQQREQYF. CDR3 in DNA: TGTGCCAGCAGCTTAGCGCAACAGAGGGAGCAGTACTTC. This rearrangement joins TRBV7-2 to TRBJ2-7, with no clear D. Germline V gene sequence: CDR1 SGHTA, CDR2 FQGNSA. Trimming shortened V by 0 bases and J by 7 bases, and 10 bases separated the two germline ends. The CDR3 is 13 residues long.

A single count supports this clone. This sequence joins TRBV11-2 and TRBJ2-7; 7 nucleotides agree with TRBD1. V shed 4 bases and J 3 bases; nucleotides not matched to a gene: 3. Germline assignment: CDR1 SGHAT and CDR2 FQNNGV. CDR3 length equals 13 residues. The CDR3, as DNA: TGTGCCAGCAGCTCGGGACAGTTCTACGAGCAGTACTTC. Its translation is CASSSGQFYEQYF.